This T cell receptor (beta chain) was found in a study of beta chain features in type 1 diabetes (dated by TCRdb to the late 2010s). Study-level background: No differences in mean age, gender distribution, total cell number or subset yield were found between patients and healthy donors. Regulatory and stem cell-like memory subsets were isolated from only 8 patients and roughly eight healthy donors, whereas naive and central memory subsets came from all 30 or so donors. The study compared the TCRB repertoires of sorted circulating CD4+ T cell subsets in recently diagnosed type 1 diabetes patients with those in matched healthy donors. Across all samples, fewer than 110,000,000 sorted cells were examined, and cell number per subset correlated strongly with RNA yield.

Findings and caveats that apply to the study as a whole: At VDJ recombination sites, type 1 diabetes patients had fewer insertions and more deleted nucleotides, which implies abnormalities in thymic rearrangement. Naive, central memory and regulatory TCRB repertoires appeared to be more similar among patients than among healthy donors. Shorter templates might have been favored by PCR, but patient and control samples were amplified and corrected together, so both groups would have been affected equally by any skew. Only small numbers of individuals were included in the HLA sub-analyses, which left unresolved whether HLA type had any influence on TCRB rearrangement. Because cDNA rather than genomic DNA was sequenced, highly expressing activated cells could have been over-represented, although no difference in activation and CD3 levels was found between groups. Type 1 diabetes patients showed a moderate but significant shortening of TCRB CDR3 length in all four CD4+ subsets.

The High Capacity cDNA Reverse Transcription Kit was used to reverse transcribe all of the isolated RNA, meaning that expressed TCRB transcripts were what got sequenced. Deep immunoSEQ sequencing was applied to naive, central memory and regulatory T cell samples, giving an average of about 3.6 million total reads per sample. Sorted cells were lysed in RLT buffer, and RNA was extracted using DNase-treated RNeasy Micro or Mini kits according to cell number. Each cell subset was processed separately to prevent cross-contamination, with patient and healthy donor samples processed together. The immunoSEQ multiplex PCR was used to amplify TCRB sequences from cDNA, generating 87-bp fragments that spanned the CDR3 region. Amplicons were sequenced on the Illumina HiSeq platform. The published analysis was carried out like this. PCR bias was corrected computationally using synthetic template baselines, and reads within Hamming distance 2 were collapsed, with unmergeable singletons discarded. By aligning reads against IMGT, V, D and J genes, CDR3 length, and insertions or deletions at six rearrangement sites were assigned. Within each subset, clonotype counts were normalized to sorted cell number, after which true diversity and Gini coefficients were computed with the tcR R package. The overlap coefficient, calculated on TCRB nucleotide sequences, was used to quantify repertoire sharing. As a proxy for the pre-selection repertoire, out-of-frame TCRB sequences from naive cells were analyzed. Entries here come from immuneACCESS through TCRdb and include only in-frame sequences with V and J called. Some clones fail to appear in such tables; in the studies checked, an unresolved V gene covers under half of the shortfall, and the cause of the remainder is unknown. From that table come the V and J calls and clone size; the DNA was used to work out D and trimming. Counted in this sample were nearly 700,000 clones; 13% of them appeared once. The biggest ten clones account for roughly 0.022% of the sample.

From each donor, a single peripheral blood sample of approximately 120 mL on average was drawn into heparinised tubes. A BD FACSAria II was used to sort naive, central memory, regulatory and stem cell-like memory CD4+ T cells with a panel that included CD45RO, CCR7, CD25, CD127, CD95 and CD27. Every sorted population had a purity above 95%. PBMCs were isolated right away by Lymphoprep density gradient centrifugation and were stained directly, without culture. Samples were stained and sorted in pairs, with one healthy donor and one patient per experiment, so that batch effects were minimized. A word on this clone: It has no known antigen specificity. Base qualities are missing; no much larger clone stands one base away.

CDR3 length: 16 amino acids, cysteine to phenylalanine. Left in the record is the CDR3 DNA by itself, 48 bases read in frame from the first base. Via the germline V gene, CDR1 is SGDLS and CDR2 YYNGEE. The junction shows trimming of 4 bases on V and 5 bases on J, and the gene matches do not reach 11 bases of it. This TCR came from a man between 18 and 35 years old with type 1 diabetes. In this chain, TRBV9 is recombined with TRBJ2-2; the central 7 bases match TRBD1. Material for sequencing was naive CD4+ T cells from blood. The sample's cell subset or site label, in plain terms: true naive CD4+ T cells. The nucleotides are TGTGCCAGCAGCTCCCGGCCGACAGGGTTAACCGGGGAGCTGTTTTTT. This sequence encodes CASSSRPTGLTGELFF.